These 21 T cell receptor beta chains originate from one sample sequenced in a study of graft-versus-host responses after intestinal transplantation. Assay: immunoSEQ multiplex PCR; the TCRdb copy retains only in-frame clones and omits some. The profile shows roughly 92,000 clones, almost 90% of them singletons. No antigen is known for these receptors. This material consisted of unstimulated CD4+ T cells sorted from spleen or lymph node cells, taken before intestinal transplant. The receptors come from a human donor who received an intestinal transplant.

The chain links TRBV5-1 to TRBJ2-5, with 12 bases that match TRBD2. This CDR3 region has 14 residues. The junction had 5 bases not matched to a gene; V was cut back by 6 bases and J by 5 bases. In germline, CDR1 is SGHRS, CDR2 YFSETQ. CDR3 in DNA: TGCGCCAGCAAAGTTCTAGCGGGGGGGGAGACCCAGTACTTC. Amino acid sequence: CASKVLAGGETQYF.

This chain links TRBV11-2 with TRBJ1-1; 8 bases map to TRBD1. The V segment lost 5 bases and the J segment 0 bases; nucleotides outside the gene matches: 8. This CDR3 spans 16 amino acids. CDR1 is SGHAT, CDR2 FQNNGV, per germline. The CDR3 here is CASSPTWGQVNTEAFF. CDR3 nucleotide sequence: TGTGCCAGCAGCCCAACCTGGGGACAGGTGAACACTGAAGCTTTCTTT.

The rearrangement links TRBV15 to TRBJ2-7, with 9 bases lining up with TRBD2. Per the germline V gene, CDR1 is LNHNV and CDR2 is YYDKDF (reference sequence). The V and J ends lost 4 bases and 1 base, in that order; junction bases with no gene match: 8. The CDR3 runs to 16 residues. CDR3 loop: CATSKTISGGSYEQYF. The DNA for the CDR3 is TGTGCCACCAGCAAAACAATTAGCGGGGGATCCTACGAGCAGTACTTC.

This chain connects TRBV2 to TRBJ1-5, with D possibly TRBD1 on 5 matching bases. The ends were cut back, 8 bases at V and 1 base at J, with 12 bases in the middle. The CDR3 consists of 14 residues. Germline V gene lookup returns CDR1 SNHLY and CDR2 FYNNEI. The chain's CDR3 is CASCRGSSNQPQHF. CDR3 bases: TGTGCCAGCTGTCGGGGGTCCAGCAATCAGCCCCAGCATTTT.

The J gene is TRBJ2-3, the V gene TRBV2, with D perhaps matching TRBD2 (6 bases). This CDR3 is built from 12 residues. CDR1 and CDR2 from the germline V gene are SNHLY and FYNNEI. The germline V and J ends were trimmed by 4 bases and 4 bases, with 6 bases remaining between them. In DNA form, the CDR3 reads TGTGCCAGCAGTGGGGGGGCAGATACGCAGTATTTT. This translates into CASSGGADTQYF.

The chain employs TRBV7-8 and TRBJ2-5; the D gene is possibly TRBD1 (5 bases). Germline CDR1 SGHVS, CDR2 FQNEAQ. The ends were cut back, 4 bases at V and 9 bases at J, with 9 bases in the middle. This CDR3 is 11 amino acids long. This CDR3 reads CASSSVGAQYF. DNA for the CDR3: TGTGCCAGCAGCTCAGTAGGGGCCCAGTACTTC.

The V gene is TRBV5-1, the J gene TRBJ1-1, with 7 bases fitting TRBD1. The CDR3 consists of 15 residues. Germline-derived CDR1 and CDR2 are SGHRS and YFSETQ. V was clipped by 2 bases and J by 1 base; unmatched bases: 5. This CDR3 is CASSFTGDRNTEAFF. CDR3 nucleotides: TGCGCCAGCAGCTTCACAGGGGACAGGAACACTGAAGCTTTCTTT.

This clone was observed a few times. The gene calls are TRBV7-9 and TRBJ1-2; D uncertain. Between the trimmed V and J ends, which lost 4 bases and 2 bases, there was a span of 8 bases. There are 13 residues in the CDR3. The V gene's germline CDR1 is SEHNR and CDR2 FQNEAQ (reference sequence). The CDR3 sequence is CASSSQTNYGYTF. Here the CDR3 DNA reads TGTGCCAGCAGCTCACAGACCAACTATGGCTACACCTTC.

The chain has TRBV6-4 and TRBJ2-1, with D perhaps matching TRBD2 (7 bases). V lost 4 bases to trimming and J lost 10 bases, with 17 bases between them. Germline CDR1 reads MRHNA; CDR2 reads SNTAGT. CDR3 size: 14 residues. CDR3 region: CASSVGGGTGEQFF. DNA of the CDR3: TGTGCCAGCAGTGTTGGGGGGGGCACAGGCGAGCAGTTCTTC.

The rearrangement joins TRBV19 to TRBJ1-6; tentative D call: TRBD1 (6 bases). The germline V and J ends were trimmed by 3 bases and 6 bases, with 12 bases remaining between them. Germline CDR1 LNHDA, CDR2 SQIVND (reference sequence). The CDR3 is 15 amino acids. This chain's CDR3 is CASSIVGGANSPLHF. The DNA of the CDR3 is TGTGCCAGTAGTATTGTAGGGGGTGCTAATTCACCCCTCCACTTT.

In its sample, this clone was seen once. The gene calls are TRBV6-5 and TRBJ2-5, with TRBD2 identical over 7 bases. The CDR3 runs 14 residues. V gave up 0 bases and J gave up 5 bases; unmatched junction bases: 3. Germline assignment: CDR1 MNHEY and CDR2 SVGAGI. CDR3 region: CASSYSGGVETQYF. The DNA of the CDR3 is TGTGCCAGCAGTTACTCGGGAGGGGTGGAGACCCAGTACTTC.

The chain recombines TRBV6-5 with TRBJ1-5; D remains ambiguous. Per germline, CDR1 MNHEY and CDR2 SVGAGI. The CDR3 sequence is 13 residues long. V lost 6 bases and J lost 5, with 11 bases in between. The chain's CDR3 is CASSLAADQPQHF. CDR3 DNA sequence: TGTGCCAGCAGCCTAGCGGCAGATCAGCCCCAGCATTTT.

CDR3 nucleotides: TGTGCCAGCAGTGCGACAGGGGAAGACACTGAAGCTTTCTTT. Protein: CASSATGEDTEAFF. J is TRBJ1-1 and V is TRBV6-1, with TRBD1 identical over 8 bases. Germline V gene sequence: CDR1 MNHNS, CDR2 SASEGT. CDR3 length equals 14 residues. V trimming: 4 bases; J trimming: 3 bases; junction bases outside the gene matches: 4.

This chain connects TRBV14 to TRBJ1-4; D possibly corresponds to TRBD1 (6 bases). The length of the CDR3 is 15 residues. Germline CDR1 SGHDN, CDR2 FVKESK. V lost 4 bases to trimming and J lost 7 bases, with 16 bases between them. DNA for the CDR3: TGTGCCAGCAGCCTTAGGACAGTGACTCTTGAAAAACTGTTTTTT. Its protein product is CASSLRTVTLEKLFF.

This chain joins TRBV16 and TRBJ1-1; a weak D match, TRBD1 (6 bases). The germline gives CDR1 KGHSY, CDR2 FQNENV. The CDR3 length is 15 residues. The germline V and J ends were trimmed by 2 bases and 1 base, with 11 bases remaining between them. The CDR3 DNA sequence: TGTGCCAGCAGCCAAAGGACAGCCCAGAACACTGAAGCTTTCTTT. Translating gives CASSQRTAQNTEAFF.

This clone showed up just once. V is TRBV18 and J is TRBJ1-6; the D gene is possibly TRBD1 (6 bases). Trimming removed 2 bases from V and 8 bases from J, with 13 bases in between. The CDR3 has 15 residues. Germline-derived CDR1 and CDR2 are KGHSH and LQKENI. The DNA for the CDR3 is TGTGCCAGCTCACCAGGCGGGGGCGGATATTCACCCCTCCACTTT. Translated, it gives CASSPGGGGYSPLHF. Looking up the rest from reference TRBV18 and TRBJ1-6 gives the full variable domain: NAGVMQNPRHLVRRRGQEARLRCSPMKGHSHVYWYRQLPEEGLKFMVYLQKENIIDESGMPKERFSAEFPKEGPSILRIQQVVRGDSAAYFCASSPGGGGYSPLHFGNGTRLTVT.

This chain connects TRBV27 to TRBJ1-5; D call uncertain. Trimming took off 3 bases at V and 2 bases at J, with 5 bases between the two ends. Germline CDR1 is MNHEY and CDR2 is SMNVEV (reference sequence). The CDR3 is made up of 13 amino acids. The CDR3 sequence: CASSLWRNQPQHF. CDR3 sequence (DNA): TGTGCCAGCAGTTTGTGGCGCAATCAGCCCCAGCATTTT.

This chain connects TRBV6-1 to TRBJ2-7, with 9 bases identical to TRBD1. J lost 6 bases, V lost 2 bases, and 8 bases had no gene match. The CDR3 spans 15 residues. The germline V gene has CDR1 MNHNS and CDR2 SASEGT. Written as DNA, the CDR3 is TGTGCCAGCAGTGAACCGGGACAGGGAAGGATCGAGCAGTACTTC. Translated, it gives CASSEPGQGRIEQYF.

This clone occurred a few times. The chain is built from TRBV4-1 and TRBJ1-6; TRBD1 might be the D (5 bases). CDR3 length: 15 residues. Germline V lookup: CDR1 MGHRA, CDR2 YSYEKL. V lost 2 bases to trimming and J lost 6 bases, with 11 bases between them. The CDR3 DNA sequence: TGCGCCAGCAGCCAACAACAGGTATCTAATTCACCCCTCCACTTT. Translation: CASSQQQVSNSPLHF.

The CDR3 DNA reads as TGTGCCAGCAATCGGGACAGCTACTACGAGCAGTACTTC. It is translated as CASNRDSYYEQYF. The chain has TRBV2 and TRBJ2-7; 7 bases match TRBD1. Looked up from germline, CDR1 is SNHLY and CDR2 is FYNNEI. The CDR3 has 13 residues. V was clipped by 7 bases and J by 3 bases; unmatched bases: 6.

This clone appeared a few times. This chain links TRBV9 with TRBJ1-2; a possible D gene is TRBD1 (6 bases). The CDR3 extends over 15 amino acids. With 4 bases removed from V and 1 base from J, the gap between germline ends came to 14 bases. Germline V gene data show CDR1 as SGDLS and CDR2 as YYNGEE. The DNA for the CDR3 is TGTGCCAGCAGCCCATCAGGGGATAATAACTATGGCTACACCTTC. Residues: CASSPSGDNNYGYTF. Looking up the rest from reference TRBV9 and TRBJ1-2 gives the full variable domain: DSGVTQTPKHLITATGQRVTLRCSPRSGDLSVYWYQQSLDQGLQFLIQYYNGEERAKGNILERFSAQQFPDLHSELNLSSLELGDSALYFCASSPSGDNNYGYTFGSGTRLTVV.